These T cell receptor beta chains were read from a single sample in a study of shared clonotypes between healthy human individuals. Data came from immunoSEQ multiplex PCR; TCRdb stores just in-frame clones and leaves some out. The table has 950,000 to 1,100,000 clones, around 82% seen once. The material sequenced was memory CD4+ T cells from PBMCs. The source is a man aged 18 to 30 in good health. Some clones in this sample may be carry-over from other donors' samples. CDR3s include the opening cysteine and the closing phenylalanine or tryptophan. D genes are given only for firm matches. A row's size may be missing; if present it is once, few, many or a size class.

d_call j_call v_call clone_size cdr3_aa cdr3_nt
NA TRBJ1-3 TRBV2 NA CASRVDLSGNTIYF TGTGCCAGCAGAGTAGACCTCTCTGGAAACACCATATATTTT
NA TRBJ2-1 TRBV14 NA CASSQEAGSSYNEQFF TGTGCCAGCAGCCAAGAGGCGGGAAGTTCCTACAATGAGCAGTTCTTC
TRBD1 TRBJ2-1 TRBV7-8 NA CASLRTGGSYNEQFF TGTGCCAGCCTCCGGACAGGGGGCTCCTACAATGAGCAGTTCTTC
NA TRBJ2-7 TRBV7-9 NA CASSLQHEQYF TGTGCCAGCAGCTTACAGCACGAGCAGTACTTC
NA TRBJ2-3 TRBV10-3 NA CATFYTDTQYF TGTGCCACCTTCTACACAGATACGCAGTATTTT
NA TRBJ2-2 TRBV6-5 many CASSYWLPLNTGELFF TGTGCCAGCAGTTACTGGCTGCCCCTGAACACCGGGGAGCTGTTTTTT
NA TRBJ1-1 TRBV5-1 NA CASSLWRGQMGTEAFF TGCGCCAGCAGCCTATGGAGAGGCCAGATGGGCACTGAAGCTTTCTTT
NA TRBJ1-1 TRBV30 NA CSCREVAEAFF TGTTCGTGCAGGGAGGTTGCTGAAGCTTTCTTT
NA TRBJ1-1 TRBV7-6 NA CASSPRGGEAFF TGTGCCAGCAGCCCGAGGGGGGGTGAAGCTTTCTTT
TRBD1 TRBJ2-7 TRBV5-4 NA CASSFRDRGLYEQYF TGTGCCAGCAGCTTCCGGGACAGGGGGCTCTACGAGCAGTACTTC
NA TRBJ1-1 TRBV19 NA CASSIVSWRAFAFF TGTGCCAGTAGTATAGTCTCGTGGCGGGCTTTTGCTTTCTTT
NA TRBJ2-7 TRBV11-2 NA CASSLNPGSDEQYF TGTGCCAGCAGCTTAAATCCGGGGAGCGACGAGCAGTACTTC
NA TRBJ2-3 TRBV11-3 NA CASSIGGARTDTQYF TGTGCCAGCAGCATTGGGGGGGCCCGCACAGATACGCAGTATTTT
TRBD2 TRBJ2-5 TRBV2 few CASTMGTRGGRETQYF TGTGCCAGCACCATGGGGACCCGGGGAGGGCGAGAGACCCAGTACTTC
TRBD1 TRBJ2-2 TRBV4-1 NA CASSQRTGGELFF TGCGCCAGCAGCCAAAGGACAGGAGGGGAGCTGTTTTTT
TRBD2 TRBJ2-3 TRBV4-3 few CASSHQSSGRTGRDTQYF TGCGCCAGCAGCCACCAATCTAGCGGGAGGACGGGACGAGATACGCAGTATTTT
NA TRBJ2-7 TRBV27 NA CASGPGYGSYEQYF TGTGCCAGCGGTCCGGGGTATGGTTCCTACGAGCAGTACTTC
TRBD1 TRBJ1-2 TRBV6-5 few CASSSGTGVYTF TGTGCCAGCAGCTCCGGGACAGGGGTCTACACCTTC
NA TRBJ1-1 TRBV28 NA CASSSRFGGAFF TGTGCCAGCAGTTCCCGGTTCGGGGGAGCTTTCTTT
NA TRBJ2-1 TRBV6-1 few CASSDPLVLTSGNEQFF TGTGCCAGCAGTGACCCACTGGTTTTAACGTCAGGCAATGAGCAGTTCTTC
TRBD1 TRBJ1-5 TRBV19 NA CASSPRRDRLDQPQHF TGTGCCAGTAGTCCACGCCGGGACAGACTTGATCAGCCCCAGCATTTT
NA TRBJ1-1 TRBV10-3 NA CAIRATPGPWTEAFF TGTGCCATCAGGGCGACTCCGGGCCCGTGGACTGAAGCTTTCTTT
NA TRBJ1-1 TRBV5-6 NA CASSQEGRTEAFF TGTGCCAGCAGCCAAGAGGGGCGGACTGAAGCTTTCTTT
TRBD1 TRBJ2-7 TRBV6-5 once CASRGRDRSHEQYF TGTGCCAGCAGGGGCCGGGACAGGTCGCACGAGCAGTACTTC
NA TRBJ1-2 TRBV7-3 NA CASSLIATGSPHTF TGTGCCAGCAGTTTAATAGCGACGGGGTCTCCTCACACCTTC
NA TRBJ2-3 TRBV7-3 NA CASSLGILGETDTQYF TGTGCCAGCAGCTTAGGGATTTTAGGGGAGACAGATACGCAGTATTTT
NA TRBJ1-3 TRBV6-6 NA CASIGGISGNTIYF TGTGCCAGCATAGGGGGAATCTCTGGAAACACCATATATTTT
TRBD2 TRBJ2-1 TRBV7-3 NA CASSLGLAGASEQFF TGTGCCAGCAGCTTAGGACTAGCGGGAGCCAGTGAGCAGTTCTTC
NA TRBJ2-3 TRBV5-1 many CASRRALGGDTQYF TGCGCCAGCAGGAGGGCCCTTGGCGGAGATACGCAGTATTTT
NA TRBJ2-1 TRBV7-3 NA CASSLTSGGTEQFF TGTGCCAGCAGCTTAACGTCTGGGGGCACCGAGCAGTTCTTC
TRBD1 TRBJ2-7 TRBV5-1 NA CASSAAGTVAYEQYF TGCGCCAGCAGCGCAGCCGGGACAGTGGCCTACGAGCAGTACTTC
TRBD2 TRBJ2-3 TRBV2 NA CASREAGGTDTQYF TGTGCCAGCAGAGAAGCGGGGGGGACAGATACGCAGTATTTT
NA TRBJ2-7 TRBV5-1 NA CASSIGSGGSEQYF TGCGCCAGCAGTATCGGTTCGGGGGGCAGCGAGCAGTACTTC
TRBD1 TRBJ1-5 TRBV30 NA CAWSGTGMSQPQHF TGTGCCTGGAGCGGGACAGGGATGAGTCAGCCCCAGCATTTT
TRBD1 TRBJ2-2 TRBV4-1 NA CASSQGAGTGHTGELFF TGCGCCAGCAGCCAGGGAGCCGGGACAGGGCACACCGGGGAGCTGTTTTTT
TRBD1 TRBJ1-5 TRBV28 NA CASDRDDQPQHF TGTGCCTCAGACAGGGATGATCAGCCCCAGCATTTT
NA TRBJ2-4 TRBV2 NA CASSEEDVRVKNIQYF TGTGCCAGCAGTGAAGAGGACGTGCGAGTCAAAAACATTCAGTACTTC
NA TRBJ1-1 TRBV29-1 NA CSVDSRGVVTEAFF TGCAGCGTTGATTCGAGGGGTGTCGTCACTGAAGCTTTCTTT
TRBD1 TRBJ1-2 TRBV5-1 NA CASSPLTGWDYGYTF TGCGCCAGCTCGCCCCTGACAGGGTGGGACTATGGCTACACCTTC
TRBD2 TRBJ2-7 TRBV30 NA CASQSGTSNYEQYF TGTGCCTCCCAATCCGGGACTAGCAACTACGAGCAGTACTTC
TRBD1 TRBJ2-2 TRBV2 NA CATQGTGELFF TGTGCCACACAGGGGACCGGGGAGCTGTTTTTT
NA TRBJ2-7 TRBV5-1 NA CASSLAVLPRGSYEQYF TGCGCCAGCAGCTTGGCCGTTCTACCCCGGGGGTCCTACGAGCAGTACTTC
TRBD2 TRBJ2-7 TRBV28 NA CASSLVGTSGTYEQYF TGTGCCAGCAGTTTAGTCGGGACTAGCGGAACCTACGAGCAGTACTTC
NA TRBJ1-4 TRBV11-2 NA CASSLGRTSEKLFF TGTGCCAGCAGCTTAGGCCGGACATCGGAAAAACTGTTTTTT
TRBD1 TRBJ1-3 TRBV4-1 NA CASSYDGTGGSGNTIYF TGCGCCAGCAGTTACGATGGTACAGGGGGCTCTGGAAACACCATATATTTT
NA TRBJ2-2 TRBV5-6 NA CASSSRVVNTGELFF TGTGCCAGCAGCTCCAGGGTGGTCAACACCGGGGAGCTGTTTTTT
NA TRBJ2-1 TRBV18 NA CASSPGVMARFF TGTGCCAGCTCACCGGGGGTTATGGCCCGGTTCTTC
TRBD1 TRBJ1-2 TRBV6-1 NA CASRPGQGMSYTF TGTGCCAGCAGACCGGGACAGGGGATGTCCTACACCTTC
NA TRBJ2-3 TRBV11-2 NA CASSLLGRNTDTQYF TGTGCCAGCAGCTTATTGGGACGCAACACAGATACGCAGTATTTT
NA TRBJ1-4 TRBV29-1 NA CSVGGGTGEKLFF TGCAGCGTTGGAGGGGGGACGGGGGAAAAACTGTTTTTT
NA TRBJ2-2 TRBV7-9 NA CASPLAGSGELFF TGTGCCAGCCCTCTGGCGGGATCCGGGGAGCTGTTTTTT
TRBD2 TRBJ2-3 TRBV15 NA CATRRREGHDTQYF TGTGCCACCAGGCGGCGGGAGGGCCACGATACGCAGTATTTT
NA TRBJ1-2 TRBV5-1 once CASTLTASGYGYTF TGCGCCAGCACCCTGACAGCCTCTGGCTATGGCTACACCTTC
NA TRBJ1-2 TRBV5-6 NA CASSQTGGGYTF TGTGCCAGCAGCCAGACAGGAGGTGGCTACACCTTC